Presented here are 21 T cell receptor beta chains from one specimen sequenced in a study of blood T cells in healthy people across ages. The second PCR ran roughly 6 to 11 cycles with a sample-barcoded 5' primer and J-beta primers. Via MiXCR, TCRdb re-called the 5' RACE reads, giving one row per CDR3 protein. Of roughly 2 million distinct CDR3 sequences listed, less than 50% were seen once; the top ten hold around 2.1%. Source material: blood. These receptors were taken from a woman aged 40-49 years in good health.

The chain carries TRBV6-2 or TRBV6-3 and TRBJ2-5; weak D call: TRBD2 (5 bases). In germline, CDR1 is MNHEY, CDR2 SVGEGT. This CDR3 spans 15 amino acids. Trimming pared 9 bases from V and 11 bases from J, leaving 28 bases between. The CDR3 spells CASGRAGSTYNEQYF. The CDR3 DNA follows: TGTGCCAGTGGCCGGGCGGGCAGTACCTACAATGAGCAGTACTTC.

The chain is built from TRBV5-1 and TRBJ2-3; the D is unclear. Germline V lookup: CDR1 SGHRS, CDR2 YFSETQ. Deletions cut 4 bases from V and 0 bases from J, with 15 bases between. This CDR3 has 16 amino acids. In DNA form, the CDR3 reads TGCGCCAGCAGCCTAGATGTACGGATTAGCACAGATACGCAGTATTTT. Translation: CASSLDVRISTDTQYF.

This clonotype has a handful of counts. The gene calls are TRBV6-5 and TRBJ2-3; D may be TRBD2 (5 bases). The V and J ends lost 7 bases and 8 bases respectively, with 13 bases between them. This CDR3 contains 12 residues. Germline V gene lookup returns CDR1 MNHEY and CDR2 SVGAGI. The DNA of the CDR3 is TGTGCCAGCACGCGCGGGTCCGGTACGCAGTATTTT. This translates into CASTRGSGTQYF.

The chain links TRBV4-3 to TRBJ1-2, with unresolved D. Trimming took off 3 bases at V and 0 bases at J, with 11 bases between the two ends. CDR3 length equals 15 residues. Germline CDR1 is LGHNA and CDR2 is YSLEER. CDR3 sequence (DNA): TGCGCCAGCAGCCATGTCAAACAGCCTAACTATGGCTACACCTTC. Its protein product is CASSHVKQPNYGYTF.

The chain couples TRBV3-1 to TRBJ1-2; 7 nucleotides align to TRBD1. The CDR3 has 14 amino acids. J lost 1 base, V lost 4 bases, and 3 bases had no gene match. Per germline, CDR1 LGHDT and CDR2 YNNKEL (reference sequence). The CDR3 bases are TGTGCCAGCAGCCGGGACAGCTTTAACTATGGCTACACCTTC. Amino acids: CASSRDSFNYGYTF. Variable domain in full (rest from reference TRBV3-1 and TRBJ1-2): DTAVSQTPKYLVTQMGNDKSIKCEQNLGHDTMYWYKQDSKKFLKIMFSYNNKELIINETVPNRFSPKSPDKAHLNLHINSLELGDSAVYFCASSRDSFNYGYTFGSGTRLTVV.

V is TRBV7-9 and J is TRBJ2-3; TRBD1 agrees at 7 bases. Unmatched junction bases numbered 9, after V lost 0 bases and J lost 6 bases. The CDR3 length is 16 residues. Germline loops: CDR1 SEHNR, CDR2 FQNEAQ (reference sequence). The CDR3: CASSLAKGARGDTQYF. CDR3 nucleotide sequence: TGTGCCAGCAGCTTAGCGAAGGGGGCAAGAGGGGATACGCAGTATTTT.

This chain uses TRBV4-2 with TRBJ1-2; TRBD1 agrees at 7 bases. Germline trimming cut 3 bases from V and 7 bases from J; bases unmatched to any gene: 8. The CDR3 sequence is 14 residues long. From germline, CDR1 is LGHNA and CDR2 YNFKEQ. The CDR3 sequence: CASSQAGGTAGYTF. CDR3 sequence (DNA): TGTGCCAGCAGCCAGGCAGGGGGAACTGCTGGCTACACCTTC.

V is TRBV5-1 and J is TRBJ1-2; the D is unclear. The CDR3 sequence is 14 residues long. Trimming left V 1 base short and J 8 bases short, with 15 bases between. Germline CDR1 SGHRS, CDR2 YFSETQ. CDR3 in amino acids: CASSLTVRATGYTF. CDR3 DNA: TGCGCCAGCAGCTTGACCGTGAGGGCGACGGGCTACACCTTC.

This clonotype was observed a few times. V is TRBV9 and J is TRBJ2-1, with TRBD2 matching over 13 bases. J gave up 8 bases and V 2 bases, and 4 bases lay outside the gene matches. CDR1 is SGDLS and CDR2 is YYNGEE in the germline V gene. This CDR3 comprises 15 residues. CDR3 coding DNA: TGTGCCAGCAGCGTGACTAGCGGGGGGTTCCATGAGCAGTTCTTC. It encodes CASSVTSGGFHEQFF.

J is TRBJ2-3 and V is TRBV29-1, with TRBD2 matching 7 bases. V lost 5 bases, J lost 1 base, and 6 bases stayed unmatched. This CDR3 has 14 amino acids. CDR1 is SQVTM, CDR2 ANQGSEA, per germline. The CDR3 DNA reads as TGCAGCGTTCAGCAGGCGGGGGGCACAGATACGCAGTATTTT. This translates into CSVQQAGGTDTQYF.

The chain recombines TRBV20-1 with TRBJ2-3, with 8 bases lining up with TRBD2. Germline CDR1 is DFQATT and CDR2 is SNEGSKA (reference sequence). The CDR3 totals 15 residues. V lost 6 bases and J lost 1; bases outside the gene matches: 9. CDR3 in DNA: TGCAGTGCCTCCCTCCGAGCGGGGGGCACAGATACGCAGTATTTT. This sequence encodes CSASLRAGGTDTQYF.

This clonotype was detected only a few times. The chain recombines TRBV15 with TRBJ2-5; TRBD2 matches 9 bases. V was pared by 0 bases and J by 2 bases, with 10 bases of the junction left unmatched. The germline gives CDR1 LNHNV, CDR2 YYDKDF (reference sequence). The CDR3 covers 18 residues. In DNA form, the CDR3 reads TGTGCCACCAGCAGAGATCGGATGGGACTAGCAACACAAGAGACCCAGTACTTC. Its protein product is CATSRDRMGLATQETQYF.

In the case of this clonotype: This may come from a read error, since a much larger clone is one base off. The J gene is TRBJ2-7, the V gene TRBV20-1; D is possibly TRBD2 (5 bases). Near its end, the DNA agrees better with TRBJ2-5, so the J call may be wrong. The germline gives CDR1 DFQATT, CDR2 SNEGSKA (reference sequence). The CDR3 totals 15 residues. CDR3 sequence reads: CSASTRIQRGETQYF. The DNA of the CDR3 is TGCAGTGCTAGTACGAGGATACAGCGAGGGGAGACCCAGTACTTC.

This clonotype appeared a few times. The chain has TRBV7-9 and TRBJ2-1; D tentatively reads TRBD1 or TRBD2 (5 bases each). Trimming cost V 2 bases and J 4 bases, with 12 bases left between them. The germline V gene encodes CDR1 SEHNR and CDR2 FQNEAQ (reference sequence). The CDR3 consists of 15 residues. The CDR3 here is CASSLPGQDYNEQFF. CDR3 DNA sequence: TGTGCCAGCAGCTTACCGGGGCAAGATTACAATGAGCAGTTCTTC.

This clonotype was seen once. The chain combines TRBV7-6 with TRBJ2-2, with 13 bases lining up with TRBD2. The CDR3 has 15 residues. J was trimmed by 6 bases and V by 5 bases; bases with no gene match: 3. Germline V lookup: CDR1 SGHVS, CDR2 FNYEAQ. Here the CDR3 DNA reads TGTGCCAGCAGCCAAGGGACTAGCGGGGCCGGGGAGCTGTTTTTT. The encoded protein is CASSQGTSGAGELFF.

This clonotype has only a few counts. The V gene is TRBV27, the J gene TRBJ2-5; D is possibly TRBD2 (6 bases). Germline-derived CDR1 and CDR2 are MNHEY and SMNVEV (reference sequence). V lost 3 bases, J lost 0 bases, and 8 bases lay in between. This CDR3 region has 14 residues. The CDR3 loop is CASSFRGYQETQYF. CDR3 coding DNA: TGTGCCAGCAGTTTCCGGGGGTACCAAGAGACCCAGTACTTC.

The chain recombines TRBV24-1 with TRBJ2-3; D remains unclear. CDR1 and CDR2 from the germline V gene are KGHDR and SFDVKD. The CDR3 length is 13 residues. V lost 2 bases, J lost 3 bases, and 5 bases lay in between. CDR3 DNA: TGTGCCACCAGTGATTATGGGACAGATACGCAGTATTTT. Its translation is CATSDYGTDTQYF.

The chain joins TRBV7-2 to TRBJ2-6; D is uncertain. Trimming removed 8 bases at V and 2 bases at J, with 10 bases between. Germline-derived CDR1 and CDR2 are SGHTA and FQGNSA. There are 14 residues in the CDR3. This CDR3 reads CASAPQTGANVLTF. In nucleotides, the CDR3 is TGTGCCAGCGCCCCGCAAACTGGGGCCAACGTCCTGACTTTC.

The chain combines TRBV6-2 or TRBV6-3 with TRBJ2-7, with 10 bases aligning to TRBD1. CDR3 length: 14 amino acids. The junction had 3 bases not matched to a gene; V was cut back by 7 bases and J by 0 bases. CDR1 MNHEY and CDR2 SVGEGT come from the germline V gene. For the CDR3, the DNA is TGTGCCAGCATGGACAGGGGGGCCTCCTACGAGCAGTACTTC. Protein: CASMDRGASYEQYF.

This clonotype appeared a few times. V is TRBV14 and J is TRBJ2-3; D is perhaps TRBD2 (5 bases). V shed 6 bases and J shed 2 bases, with 15 bases lying between them. The CDR3 has 15 residues. Germline V gene lookup returns CDR1 SGHDN and CDR2 FVKESK. The CDR3, as DNA: TGTGCCAGCAGTCTCATCAGCGGATACACAGATACGCAGTATTTT. Its translation: CASSLISGYTDTQYF.

Only a few counts were recorded for this clonotype. The rearrangement joins TRBV12-3 or TRBV12-4 to TRBJ2-3, with D tentatively TRBD1 or TRBD2 (5 bases each). The CDR3 has 18 residues. Trimming removed 3 bases at V and 0 bases at J, with 19 bases between. The CDR3 here is CASSFIIGTETSTDTQYF. DNA of the CDR3: TGTGCCAGCAGTTTTATTATCGGGACGGAGACTAGCACAGATACGCAGTATTTT.